The T cell receptor (beta chain) under discussion was sequenced for a study of beta chain features in type 1 diabetes. Background on the study: In age, gender and cell yields, patients were similar to healthy donors. Overall study results and limits: HLA influence on TCRB rearrangement stayed unresolved here.

This clone was seen a handful of times. Its antigen is unknown. As every portion of the isolated RNA was reverse transcribed, the sequencing read expressed TCRB transcripts. Libraries were prepared by immunoSEQ multiplex PCR; TCRdb keeps only in-frame clonotypes and omits some of them. In the table there are 400,000 to 550,000 clones, 11% of which are singletons. Averaging roughly 100 mL, one heparinised blood draw was given by each donor. Sorting produced populations that all topped 98% purity. Trimming removed 5 bases from V and 0 bases from J, with 13 bases in between. This CDR3 is 16 amino acids long. The germline CDR1 and CDR2 sequences are SEHNR and FQNEAQ (reference sequence).

Sample: naive CD4+ T cells from blood. This chain joins TRBV7-9 and TRBJ2-2; perhaps TRBD1 as D (6 bases). This sequence originates from a young woman in good health. CDR3 sequence reads: CASSRRDIPNTGELFF. The DNA for the CDR3 is TGTGCCAGCAGCCGCCGGGACATTCCGAACACCGGGGAGCTGTTTTTT. Using reference TRBV7-9 and TRBJ2-2 for the parts outside the CDR3, the full variable domain is DTGVSQNPRHKITKRGQNVTFRCDPISEHNRLYWYRQTLGQGPEFLTYFQNEAQLEKSRLLSDRFSAERPKGSFSTLEIQRTEQGDSAMYLCASSRRDIPNTGELFFGEGSRLTVL.